The 22 T cell receptor beta chains below come from one sample, sequenced in a study of blood T cell repertoires in COVID-19. TCRdb's copy holds only in-frame clones and misses some; the assay was immunoSEQ multiplex PCR. The repertoire has 250,000 to 300,000 clones, around 80% of them found once; the top ten carry 4.5% to 6%. The sample was PBMCs or T cells enriched from blood (not recorded which). All receptors come from a man in his forties who had been exposed to COVID-19.

The V gene is TRBV2, the J gene TRBJ1-1; maybe TRBD1 (5 bases). In germline, CDR1 is SNHLY, CDR2 FYNNEI. The CDR3 spans 13 residues. Trimming took 7 bases from V and 4 from J, leaving 13 bases between them. This CDR3 reads CASKQDLATEAFF. The CDR3 coding sequence is TGTGCCAGCAAACAGGATTTGGCCACTGAAGCTTTCTTT.

The genes are TRBV30 and TRBJ1-2; D not certain. The CDR3 runs to 11 residues. The V and J ends lost 3 bases and 7 bases respectively, with 9 bases between them. Germline assignment: CDR1 GTSNPN and CDR2 SVGIG (reference sequence). This CDR3 reads CAWSFAVGYTF. The CDR3 region has the DNA TGTGCCTGGAGCTTCGCAGTTGGCTACACCTTC.

The chain has TRBV13 and TRBJ1-1; D unclear. The length of the CDR3 is 13 residues. Trimming took 5 bases from V and 11 from J, leaving 18 bases between them. Germline V gene data show CDR1 as PRHDT and CDR2 as FYEKMQ (reference sequence). The CDR3 DNA follows: TGTGCCAGCAGCCTTAGCCACACTTTGGAGGCTTTCTTT. It codes for CASSLSHTLEAFF.

The CDR3 nucleotides read TGTGCCTGGAGCCCACAGGGTGCCCAGCCCCAGCATTTT. It translates to CAWSPQGAQPQHF. The chain couples TRBV30 to TRBJ1-5, with a weak D call TRBD1 (6 bases). The V gene lost 3 bases and the J gene lost 7 bases, with 13 bases spanning the gap. The germline V gene has CDR1 GTSNPN and CDR2 SVGIG (reference sequence). This CDR3 has 13 amino acids.

This chain links TRBV18 with TRBJ1-4; 8 bases fit TRBD1. Germline trimming cut 4 bases from V and 1 base from J; bases unmatched to any gene: 2. Germline CDR1 is KGHSH and CDR2 is LQKENI. This CDR3 is built from 15 residues. CDR3 residues: CASSRTGGTNEKLFF. In nucleotides, the CDR3 is TGTGCCAGCTCACGAACAGGGGGAACTAATGAAAAACTGTTTTTT. The full variable domain, completed using reference TRBV18 and TRBJ1-4, is NAGVMQNPRHLVRRRGQEARLRCSPMKGHSHVYWYRQLPEEGLKFMVYLQKENIIDESGMPKERFSAEFPKEGPSILRIQQVVRGDSAAYFCASSRTGGTNEKLFFGSGTQLSVL.

This clone was observed a handful of times. This chain links TRBV10-1 with TRBJ2-7, with 9 bases fitting TRBD2. CDR1 and CDR2 from the germline V gene are WNHNN and SYGVQD (reference sequence). The CDR3 runs to 14 residues. V dropped 3 bases and J dropped 4; count of bases not matched to a gene: 4. CDR3 bases: TGCGCCAGCAGTGAAGGGACTAGCCGGTACGAGCAGTACTTC. Protein: CASSEGTSRYEQYF.

This clone was seen only once. The genes are TRBV7-9 and TRBJ2-1; 7 bases are shared with TRBD1. The CDR3 contains 18 residues. The V segment lost 1 base and the J segment 15 bases; nucleotides outside the gene matches: 24. Germline values: CDR1 SEHNR, CDR2 FQNEAQ (reference sequence). The CDR3 reads CASSLGLVGLVRGMMSFF. DNA of the CDR3: TGTGCCAGCAGCTTAGGTTTGGTCGGCCTAGTCAGGGGGATGATGTCGTTCTTC. The full variable domain, rest sourced from reference TRBV7-9 and TRBJ2-1, is DTGVSQNPRHKITKRGQNVTFRCDPISEHNRLYWYRQTLGQGPEFLTYFQNEAQLEKSRLLSDRFSAERPKGSFSTLEIQRTEQGDSAMYLCASSLGLVGLVRGMMSFFGPGTRLTVL.

V usage is TRBV11-2 and J usage is TRBJ2-2; 9 positions agree with TRBD1. The CDR3 is made up of 15 amino acids. Trimming took 7 bases from V and 6 from J; bases not matched to a gene: 9. Germline CDR1 reads SGHAT; CDR2 reads FQNNGV. In DNA form, the CDR3 reads TGTGCCAGCAACGTGGACAGGGGTTCTGCCGGGGAGCTGTTTTTT. Amino acid sequence: CASNVDRGSAGELFF.

The chain couples TRBV5-1 to TRBJ2-1; a possible D gene is TRBD2 (6 bases). Germline V gene data show CDR1 as SGHRS and CDR2 as YFSETQ. Deletions cut 6 bases from V and 2 bases from J, with 15 bases between. CDR3 length: 15 amino acids. DNA for the CDR3: TGCGCCAGCACCTCCGGGAGTTCCCCCTACAATGAGCAGTTCTTC. Translating gives CASTSGSSPYNEQFF.

The chain recombines TRBV20-1 with TRBJ2-3; 8 nucleotides match TRBD2. The germline V gene encodes CDR1 DFQATT and CDR2 SNEGSKA (reference sequence). V dropped 3 bases and J dropped 1; count of bases not matched to a gene: 6. CDR3 length: 15 amino acids. The CDR3 here is CSASPAGGGTDTQYF. DNA of the CDR3: TGCAGTGCTAGTCCGGCGGGAGGTGGCACAGATACGCAGTATTTT.

The rearrangement uses TRBV25-1 and TRBJ1-1; no firm D call. Looked up from germline, CDR1 is MGHDK and CDR2 is SYGVNS. Trimming pared 6 bases from V and 0 bases from J, leaving 11 bases between. The CDR3 is 14 residues long. The CDR3 protein is CASSREGMNTEAFF. DNA of the CDR3: TGTGCCAGCAGCCGAGAGGGAATGAACACTGAAGCTTTCTTT.

The chain couples TRBV6-6 to TRBJ1-4, with TRBD1 as a possible D gene (6 bases). CDR1 is MNHNY, CDR2 SVGAGI, per germline (reference sequence). Trimming left V 0 bases short and J 8 bases short, with 7 bases between. This CDR3 comprises 13 residues. CDR3 residues: CASSYSTGEKLFF. CDR3 nucleotides: TGTGCCAGCAGTTACTCTACAGGGGAAAAACTGTTTTTT.

This chain connects TRBV30 to TRBJ1-3, with D unresolved. Germline CDR1 is GTSNPN and CDR2 is SVGIG (reference sequence). Trimming took off 0 bases at V and 0 bases at J, with 18 bases between the two ends. The CDR3 sequence is 18 residues long. CDR3 sequence reads: CAWSVRYSRTYSGNTIYF. CDR3 in DNA: TGTGCCTGGAGTGTACGTTATTCCCGTACTTACTCTGGAAACACCATATATTTT.

The chain uses TRBV18 and TRBJ2-7; weak D call: TRBD1 (6 bases). The CDR3 extends over 12 amino acids. Trimming cost V 4 bases and J 5 bases, with 9 bases left between them. Germline CDR1 KGHSH, CDR2 LQKENI. CDR3 region: CASSRGHDEQYF. In DNA, the CDR3 is TGTGCCAGCTCACGGGGGCACGACGAGCAGTACTTC.

V gene TRBV3-1 (or the pseudogene TRBV3-2) combines with J gene TRBJ2-1, with 8 bases that match TRBD2. V lost 3 bases to trimming and J lost 8 bases; unmatched junction nucleotides: 9. The CDR3 sequence is 15 residues long. CDR1 and CDR2 (germline): LGHDT, YNNKEL (reference sequence). The CDR3 DNA follows: TGTGCCAGCAGCCAGATAGCGGGAAAGCGGGATGAGCAGTTCTTC. It is translated as CASSQIAGKRDEQFF.

V is TRBV11-2 and J is TRBJ2-4, with TRBD1 as a possible D gene (5 bases). Trimming removed 3 bases at V and 8 bases at J, with 14 bases between. CDR1 and CDR2 from the germline V gene are SGHAT and FQNNGV. The CDR3 totals 14 residues. CDR3 DNA: TGTGCCAGCAGCTTGAGCAGGGTCGTGGACATTCAGTACTTC. It yields the protein CASSLSRVVDIQYF.

The rearrangement links TRBV9 to TRBJ1-1; D gene ambiguous. V was trimmed by 4 bases and J by 10 bases, leaving 14 bases between them. Germline V lookup: CDR1 SGDLS, CDR2 YYNGEE. The CDR3 spans 12 residues. The CDR3 DNA follows: TGTGCCAGCAGCCCTTGGGGAGGGAGAGCTTTCTTT. Its translation is CASSPWGGRAFF. The whole variable domain, filled in from reference TRBV9 and TRBJ1-1, reads DSGVTQTPKHLITATGQRVTLRCSPRSGDLSVYWYQQSLDQGLQFLIQYYNGEERAKGNILERFSAQQFPDLHSELNLSSLELGDSALYFCASSPWGGRAFFGQGTRLTVV.

The chain uses TRBV19 and TRBJ2-1; 7 nucleotides agree with TRBD2. CDR1 and CDR2 from the germline V gene are LNHDA and SQIVND (reference sequence). CDR3 length equals 16 residues. The V segment lost 6 bases and the J segment 3 bases; nucleotides outside the gene matches: 11. Here the CDR3 reads CASRGGREHLYNEQFF. Here the CDR3 DNA reads TGTGCCAGTAGGGGCGGGCGGGAGCACCTCTACAATGAGCAGTTCTTC.

The CDR3 loop is CASSLGRLAAEAFF. CDR3 DNA sequence: TGTGCCAGCAGCTTAGGACGGCTGGCGGCTGAAGCTTTCTTT. The chain combines TRBV11-3 with TRBJ1-1; D unclear. Trimming removed 1 base from V and 6 bases from J, with 12 bases in between. CDR3 length: 14 residues. The germline gives CDR1 SGHNT, CDR2 YENEEA. The variable domain in full, completed from reference TRBV11-3 and TRBJ1-1, reads EAGVVQSPRYKIIEKKQPVAFWCNPISGHNTLYWYLQNLGQGPELLIRYENEEAVDDSQLPKDRFSAERLKGVDSTLKIQPAELGDSAVYLCASSLGRLAAEAFFGQGTRLTVV.

This clone was seen just once. This chain connects TRBV10-3 to TRBJ2-3, with 7 bases matching TRBD2. With V trimmed by 6 bases and J by 3 bases, 6 bases remained unmatched. The CDR3 is 14 residues long. Looked up from germline, CDR1 is ENHRY and CDR2 is SYGVKD. CDR3 sequence reads: CAISSGMGTDTQYF. CDR3 DNA: TGTGCCATCAGCAGCGGGATGGGAACAGATACGCAGTATTTT.

The chain combines TRBV3-1 (or the pseudogene TRBV3-2) with TRBJ1-2; D remains ambiguous. Germline-derived CDR1 and CDR2 are LGHDT and YNNKEL (reference sequence). V was trimmed by 4 bases and J by 2 bases, leaving 8 bases between them. The length of the CDR3 is 13 residues. CDR3 sequence (DNA): TGTGCCAGCAGCCCGCGGGTGAACTATGGCTACACCTTC. Its protein is CASSPRVNYGYTF.

V gene TRBV4-2 combines with J gene TRBJ2-7, with TRBD2 identical over 8 bases. The CDR3 is 16 residues long. V trimming: 4 bases; J trimming: 3 bases; junction bases outside the gene matches: 11. The germline V gene encodes CDR1 LGHNA and CDR2 YNFKEQ. The CDR3 DNA reads as TGTGCCAGCAGCCCTTCCGGGAGCGGGAGTTTCTACGAGCAGTACTTC. It codes for CASSPSGSGSFYEQYF.